This TCR beta chain appears in the sequencing data of a study of T cells in Graves' hyperthyroidism and ophthalmopathy. Study findings and constraints: In the blood, most expanded thyroid clonotypes above 0.001 appeared as well.

RNA transcripts yielded amplified TCR beta CDR3 regions. First-round RT-PCR with HTBI primers amplified the TCR CDR3 region. From the multiplex PCR reads, TCRdb called clonotypes with MiXCR, one entry per CDR3 protein. The sample shows about 610,000 distinct CDR3 sequences, roughly 14% of them seen only once. The ends were cut back, 4 bases at V and 0 bases at J, with 9 bases in the middle. Germline CDR1 and CDR2: SNHLY and FYNNEI. The CDR3 is 15 amino acids. This clonotype was detected only a few times. Antigen unknown. A clone one base away is much larger, so this may be a read error. The V and J genes are TRBV2 and TRBJ2-2; D is possibly TRBD2 (5 bases). The receptor comes from a woman in her thirties or forties with Graves' ophthalmopathy. What was sequenced was blood. The DNA of the CDR3 is TGTGCCAGCAGTGTTAGGACTGCGAACACCGGGGAGCTGTTTTTT. This translates into CASSVRTANTGELFF.